This TCR beta chain was profiled in a study of blood T cell repertoires in COVID-19. Turning to the study itself: The samples span acute and convalescent COVID-19 from the United States, Italy and Spain. PBMCs, B-cell-depleted T cells, or T cells provided the cDNA or gDNA that made up the material.

V lost 6 bases to trimming and J lost 6 bases, with 14 bases between them. The germline gives CDR1 SNHLY, CDR2 FYNNEI. This CDR3 region has 14 residues. Per the original methods: Reference gene primer amplification gave nucleated cell count estimates. The method was immunoSEQ multiplex PCR; TCRdb's version includes in-frame clones alone and lacks a portion of them. V and J calls and clone size are as listed in that table; D and trimming were resolved from the DNA. The sample yields under 150,000 clones, approximately 85% seen once. The sample comprised peripheral blood. V gene TRBV2 combines with J gene TRBJ1-4, with D possibly TRBD1 on 5 matching bases. The source is a woman between 55 and 75 years old with COVID-19, enrolled during active disease. The CDR3 DNA sequence: TGTGCCAGCAGGCTGACTGGGGCGGATGAAAAACTGTTTTTT. Its protein product is CASRLTGADEKLFF.